The T cell receptor (beta chain) described here comes from a study of tumor and adjacent non-tumor tissue in lung cancer. Turning to the study itself: The patients, 10 men and four to six women, were roughly 30 to 80 with stage I to III disease. About 4.17 million productive TCRbeta reads were obtained per sample on average.

Three rounds of nested PCR, following a modified ARM-PCR protocol, produced the TCRbeta library. TCRdb reprocessed the multiplex PCR reads with MiXCR, giving one entry per CDR3 protein. In the table there are about 80,000 distinct CDR3 sequences, over 55% of which are singletons. Worth noting for this clonotype: Its antigen is currently unknown. A much larger clone lies one base from this, so it may be a read error.

V lost 8 bases and J 1 base, leaving 9 bases between the germline ends. The germline V gene has CDR1 SGHVS and CDR2 FQNEAQ. The CDR3 runs to 13 residues. The template was RNA from unsorted bulk tissue. Whole-study results and caveats: Patients with more diverse tumor TCRs had worse survival.

The sequencing sample was made of lung tumor tissue. This chain links TRBV7-8 with TRBJ1-5; a weak D match, TRBD1 (5 bases). This TCR came from a woman aged 40 to 55 with non-small cell lung cancer. For the CDR3, the DNA is TGTGCCAGCGCCTACAGGAGCAATCAGCCCCAGCATTTT. Translated: CASAYRSNQPQHF.